This paragraph reports one T cell receptor beta chain. Its antigen specificity is not known. Base qualities are missing; no much larger clone stands one base away. TCRbeta CDR3 regions were amplified from genomic DNA using the immunoSEQ Assay, a bias-controlled multiplex PCR. Under the source paper's analysis protocol: Nucleated cell counts per sample were estimated from amplification of reference gene primers within the assay. To quantify the absolute abundance of each unique TCRbeta CDR3 rearrangement, sequence reads were collapsed and filtered. For each sample, productive Simpson clonality was calculated as the square root of Simpson's diversity index across productive rearrangements. TCRdb mirrors the immuneACCESS table, restricted to in-frame sequences. Some clones are absent from its copies; in checked studies, under half trace to an unresolved V gene, and the reason for the others is unknown. The V and J calls and clone size were taken over from that table, and D and trimming were inferred from the DNA. This sample gives under 140,000 clones in total; 70% to 90% of them show up just once. The ten largest clones capture around 4.4% of the sample.

The collaborating institutions used their own protocols to collect whole blood in K2EDTA tubes. For TCRbeta analysis, collaborators shipped samples as frozen whole blood, isolated PBMCs, or DNA extracted from either of those sample types. This entry is derived from a study of blood T cell repertoires in COVID-19 (dated by TCRdb to the early 2020s). Background on the whole study: Collaborator samples came from the United States, Italy and Spain and covered acute and convalescent phases of COVID-19. The sample metadata nearly always contained a de-identified subject ID, COVID-19 status, age in years and sex. A freely available public database, intended as a resource for researchers studying the immune response to SARS-CoV-2, is where the repertoires were released. The samples were drawn from two sources: the first 160 participants of the ongoing ImmuneRACE study, and 950 to 1,500 subjects contributed by 6 global collaborators. The prospective study material was composed of cDNA or gDNA derived from T cells, B-cell-depleted T cells, or PBMCs. Deeply sampled blood TCRbeta repertoires from subjects exposed to, actively infected with, or recovered from COVID-19 were included in the dataset. Where available, HLA class I and class II types were obtained from metadata supplied by the sample provider rather than from assay-based typing. Study-level results and caveats: Clinical and demographic metadata were provided uncurated, with the amount varying by source and participant.

Including cysteine and phenylalanine, the CDR3 has 15 amino acids. Left in the record is the CDR3 DNA by itself, 45 bases read in frame from the first base. V is cut by 5 bases and J by 2 bases, and the space between the germline ends is 15 bases. The germline V gene supplies CDR1 SNHLY and CDR2 FYNNEI. The V and J segments used are TRBV2 and TRBJ1-2; possibly the D gene is TRBD1, per 6 matching bases. This sequence was found in a human donor in a cohort sampled during active COVID-19. Sequencing used peripheral blood. In nucleotides, the sequence is TGTGCCAGCAGTCCGGGACAACCTTCAAACTATGGCTACACCTTC. Its protein product is CASSPGQPSNYGYTF.